A selection of T cell receptor beta chains follows, all from one sample in a study of blood T cell repertoires in COVID-19. The protocol was immunoSEQ multiplex PCR, while the TCRdb copy is restricted to in-frame clones and leaves out a portion. The table lists around 180,000 clones, 75% to 85% of them singletons. The specimen sequenced was peripheral blood. The receptors here all came from a human donor in a cohort sampled during active COVID-19. Each CDR3 is given with its conserved first and last residue. A D gene is named only where the DNA matches it firmly. Only some rows state a clone size, as once, few, many or a class for expanded clones.

J | V | size | D | DNA | CDR3
TRBJ2-3 | TRBV7-2 | - | - | TGTGCCAGCAGCTCCTCAGGGGGGCCGGGAGATACGCAGTATTTT | CASSSSGGPGDTQYF
TRBJ2-7 | TRBV7-3 | once | - | TGTGCCAGCAGCTTATCAGGGGTCGACTACGAGCAGTACTTC | CASSLSGVDYEQYF
TRBJ2-7 | TRBV11-3 | - | TRBD2 | TGTGCCAGCAGCCCACGGGGGACTAACTCCTACGAGCAGTACTTC | CASSPRGTNSYEQYF
TRBJ2-3 | TRBV3-1/TRBV3-2 | few | TRBD1 | TGTGCCAGCAGCCAAAGGGGGCTTGGCACAGATACGCAGTATTTT | CASSQRGLGTDTQYF
TRBJ1-2 | TRBV6-6 | once | - | TGTGCCAGCAGTTTCGGACAGCTCGACGCTAACTATGGCTACACCTTC | CASSFGQLDANYGYTF
TRBJ2-1 | TRBV7-2 | - | TRBD1 | TGTGCCAGCAGCTTTGGACAGGATCTTGATGAGCAGTTCTTC | CASSFGQDLDEQFF
TRBJ1-1 | TRBV19 | - | - | TGTGCCAGTAGTATCAGGGGTTTGAACACTGAAGCTTTCTTT | CASSIRGLNTEAFF
TRBJ1-5 | TRBV18 | - | - | TGTGCCAGCTCACCATCCGGTGGCAATCAGCCCCAGCATTTT | CASSPSGGNQPQHF
TRBJ2-7 | TRBV7-9 | - | TRBD1 | TGTGCCAGCAGCCTCACCGGGACAGGGGGCTTCGAGCAGTACTTC | CASSLTGTGGFEQYF
TRBJ2-3 | TRBV5-1 | - | - | TGCGCCAGCAGCCCCCCCGCGCTCCACGGCACAGATACGCAGTATTTT | CASSPPALHGTDTQYF
TRBJ1-1 | TRBV7-8 | - | - | TGTGCCAGCAGCCCCTCCGGGATGAACACTGAAGCTTTCTTT | CASSPSGMNTEAFF
TRBJ2-1 | TRBV19 | - | TRBD2 | TGTGCCAGTAGTGCGGGAGAAGGGTCCTACAATGAGCAGTTCTTC | CASSAGEGSYNEQFF
TRBJ2-1 | TRBV6-2/TRBV6-3 | - | - | TGTGCCAGCAGTTTTGGCGGCCGGACTATCTTCTCCTACAATGAGCAGTTCTTC | CASSFGGRTIFSYNEQFF
TRBJ2-1 | TRBV20-1 | - | - | TGCAGTGCTAGTAGGGGGGGGACCCCTAATGAGCAGTTCTTC | CSASRGGTPNEQFF
TRBJ1-2 | TRBV9 | - | - | TGTGCCAGCGCCGGGACACCGGTGCAGGGCAACTATGGCTACACCTTC | CASAGTPVQGNYGYTF
TRBJ2-7 | TRBV7-8 | - | - | TGTGCCAGCAGCTTTCGCTACGAGCAGTACTTC | CASSFRYEQYF
TRBJ2-7 | TRBV19 | - | TRBD2 | TGTGCCAGTAGTTCCATCGGGACTAGCGGTTCCTACGAGCAGTACTTC | CASSSIGTSGSYEQYF
TRBJ2-7 | TRBV6-2/TRBV6-3 | - | - | TGTGCCAGCAGTTACGTAAACGAGCAGTACTTC | CASSYVNEQYF
TRBJ2-3 | TRBV9 | - | TRBD2 | TGTGCCAGCAGCGTAACGGGGGGTCACATCCCCACAGATACGCAGTATTTT | CASSVTGGHIPTDTQYF
TRBJ2-7 | TRBV2 | - | TRBD1 | TGTGCCAGCAGGGGGGTGGACAGGCTTCAGGGGGAGCAGTACTTC | CASRGVDRLQGEQYF
TRBJ1-4 | TRBV11-2 | - | - | TGTGCCAGCAGCGTATCAACTAATGAAAAACTGTTTTTT | CASSVSTNEKLFF
TRBJ1-1 | TRBV7-9 | - | - | TGTGCCAGCAGCCCCGGGGGGAGCAGGACTGAAGCTTTCTTT | CASSPGGSRTEAFF
TRBJ1-4 | TRBV9 | few | - | TGTGCCAGCAGTACAGCGGAAGGGGAAAAACTGTTTTTT | CASSTAEGEKLFF
TRBJ2-6 | TRBV6-2/TRBV6-3 | - | TRBD1 | TGTGCCAGCAGCCCAGGGCCGACAGGGTCTGGGGCCAACGTCCTGACTTTC | CASSPGPTGSGANVLTF
TRBJ1-2 | TRBV28 | - | TRBD1 | TGTGCCAGCAGTTTCCCGACAGGGGCTAACTATGGCTACACCTTC | CASSFPTGANYGYTF
TRBJ2-3 | TRBV5-1 | once | TRBD1 | TGCGCCAGCAGCCTATTGTATTCGACAGGGGCAAACACAGATACGCAGTATTTT | CASSLLYSTGANTDTQYF
TRBJ2-3 | TRBV6-5 | - | TRBD2 | TGTGCCAGCAGTTACGCTTCTAGCGGGAGTAGGGATACGCAGTATTTT | CASSYASSGSRDTQYF
TRBJ2-3 | TRBV4-2 | once | - | TGTGCCAGCAGCCAAGAAAAGGGGCCTGTAGATACGCAGTATTTT | CASSQEKGPVDTQYF
TRBJ1-3 | TRBV5-4 | - | - | TGTGCCAGCAGCTTGGATGCAGGGTCTGGAAACACCATATATTTT | CASSLDAGSGNTIYF
TRBJ1-4 | TRBV10-3 | - | TRBD1 | TGTGCCATCAGTGGGACAGGGGGCGAAAAACTGTTTTTT | CAISGTGGEKLFF
TRBJ1-2 | TRBV6-5 | - | - | TGTGCCAGCAGAGACAGCTATGTCAACTATGGCTACACCTTC | CASRDSYVNYGYTF
TRBJ2-1 | TRBV6-5 | - | TRBD1 | TGTGCCAGCAGTTACGCGGACAGGGCTTACAATGAGCAGTTCTTC | CASSYADRAYNEQFF
TRBJ2-7 | TRBV10-3 | - | - | TGTGCCATCACCACAGGCGGGGCCACCTACGAGCAGTACTTC | CAITTGGATYEQYF
TRBJ1-5 | TRBV4-3 | - | TRBD1 | TGCGCCAGCAGCCAAGACGACAGGGGTTATCAGCCCCAGCATTTT | CASSQDDRGYQPQHF
TRBJ1-3 | TRBV5-1 | - | TRBD1 | TGCGCCAGCAGCTTGGCCGGGACAGGGCTGCCTGGAAACACCATATATTTT | CASSLAGTGLPGNTIYF
TRBJ2-7 | TRBV6-2/TRBV6-3 | - | TRBD1 | TGTGCCAGCAGTTACTCGAGACGGGACAGGGGATACGAGCAGTACTTC | CASSYSRRDRGYEQYF
TRBJ1-5 | TRBV18 | - | - | TGTGCCAGCTCACCAGGCAGGGATTATAGCAATCAGCCCCAGCATTTT | CASSPGRDYSNQPQHF
TRBJ1-2 | TRBV27 | - | - | TGTGCCAGCAGCCTCCAGGGCTATGGCTACACCTTC | CASSLQGYGYTF
TRBJ2-1 | TRBV5-1 | once | - | TGCGCCAGCAGCTTGGAACGGGATTTCAATGAGCAGTTCTTC | CASSLERDFNEQFF
TRBJ2-7 | TRBV11-2 | - | - | TGTGCCAGCAGCTTAGTAGGGGCCTACGAGCAGTACTTC | CASSLVGAYEQYF
TRBJ2-7 | TRBV27 | - | TRBD1 | TGTGCCAGCACCTTCCGGGACAGGGTGTCGTACGAGCAGTACTTC | CASTFRDRVSYEQYF
TRBJ1-1 | TRBV28 | - | TRBD1 | TGTGCCAGCAGTCTTACAGGGGGGGCGGAGGCTTTCTTT | CASSLTGGAEAFF
TRBJ2-3 | TRBV27 | - | TRBD1 | TGTGCCAGCAGTTTGATACAGGGGTCGGATACGCAGTATTTT | CASSLIQGSDTQYF
TRBJ1-1 | TRBV19 | - | - | TGTGCCAGTAGTTCCCCGGGGGGGTCAGCTTTCTTT | CASSSPGGSAFF
TRBJ1-5 | TRBV5-8 | - | - | TGTGCCAGCAGCGCGGACGTTGGGAGGATAAGTCAGCCCCAGCATTTT | CASSADVGRISQPQHF
TRBJ2-7 | TRBV27 | - | - | TGTGCCAGCAGTCCAGATCCGACACCGTCCTACGAGCAGTACTTC | CASSPDPTPSYEQYF
TRBJ2-7 | TRBV13 | - | - | TGTGCCAGCAGCGCAAGGGACTGGAGACCCTACGAGCAGTACTTC | CASSARDWRPYEQYF
TRBJ2-3 | TRBV24-1 | - | TRBD1 | TGTGCCACCAGTGATTACGGCAGGGGGCGCTGGGCAGATACGCAGTATTTT | CATSDYGRGRWADTQYF
TRBJ1-1 | TRBV28 | - | - | TGTGCCAGCATCACCGCGGGGGGTAGGACTGAAGCTTTCTTT | CASITAGGRTEAFF
TRBJ1-1 | TRBV19 | - | - | TGTGCCAGTAGTATCCCTCGGGGGTTCACTGAAGCTTTCTTT | CASSIPRGFTEAFF
TRBJ2-2 | TRBV6-2/TRBV6-3 | once | TRBD2 | TGTGCCAGCAGTTACCACAAAATGACTGGACTAGCGGGGGGGCGTACCGGGGAGCTGTTTTTT | CASSYHKMTGLAGGRTGELFF
TRBJ2-5 | TRBV9 | - | TRBD1 | TGTGCCAGCAGCTCCCCCCCGGGACAGGGGTACCAAGAGACCCAGTACTTC | CASSSPPGQGYQETQYF
TRBJ2-1 | TRBV4-3 | - | - | TGCGCCAGCAGCCAAGTGACTAAAACCTCCTACAATGAGCAGTTCTTC | CASSQVTKTSYNEQFF
TRBJ2-3 | TRBV10-3 | medium-sized | - | TGTGCCATCAAGGGAGGTTGGGGGACAGATACGCAGTATTTT | CAIKGGWGTDTQYF
TRBJ2-1 | TRBV11-2 | - | - | TGTGCCAGCAGTTCCCAGGGAAACCCCTACAATGAGCAGTTCTTC | CASSSQGNPYNEQFF